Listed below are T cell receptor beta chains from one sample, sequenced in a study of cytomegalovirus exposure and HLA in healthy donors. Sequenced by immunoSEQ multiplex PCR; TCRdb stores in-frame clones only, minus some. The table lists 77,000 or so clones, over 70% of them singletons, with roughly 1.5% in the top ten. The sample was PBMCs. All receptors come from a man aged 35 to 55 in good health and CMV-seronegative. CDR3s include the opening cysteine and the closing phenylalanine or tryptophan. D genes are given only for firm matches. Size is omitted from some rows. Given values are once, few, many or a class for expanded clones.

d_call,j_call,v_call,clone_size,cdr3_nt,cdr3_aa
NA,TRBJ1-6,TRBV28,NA,TGTGCCAGCAGGGCGGCCGATAATTCACCCCTCCACTTT,CASRAADNSPLHF
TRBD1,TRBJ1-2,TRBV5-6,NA,TGTGCCAGCAGCCTCAAAACGCCGGGACAGGGGGCCTATGGCTACACCTTC,CASSLKTPGQGAYGYTF
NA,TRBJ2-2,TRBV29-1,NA,TGCAGCGTTGTACCTAGCGAGGTCACCGGGGAGCTGTTTTTT,CSVVPSEVTGELFF
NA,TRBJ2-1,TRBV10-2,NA,TGCGCCAGCAGTAGCCTCGATGAGCAGTTCTTC,CASSSLDEQFF
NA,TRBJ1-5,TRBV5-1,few,TGCGCCAGCAGACCGACGGAGAGCAATCAGCCCCAGCATTTT,CASRPTESNQPQHF
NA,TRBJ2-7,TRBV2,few,TGTGCCAGCAAGGAGACGGCCTACGAGCAGTACTTC,CASKETAYEQYF
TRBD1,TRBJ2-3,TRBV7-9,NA,TGTGCCAGCAGCTTAAGTTGGGACAGGGGCCGTGATACGCAGTATTTT,CASSLSWDRGRDTQYF
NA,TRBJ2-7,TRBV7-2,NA,TGTGCCAGCAGCACCTCCCCCGCGGCCTACGAGCAGTACTTC,CASSTSPAAYEQYF
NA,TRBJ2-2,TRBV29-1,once,TGCAGCGTGCAGGGCCCCACGAACACCGGGGAGCTGTTTTTT,CSVQGPTNTGELFF
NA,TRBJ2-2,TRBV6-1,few,TGTGCCAGCAGTGAAGTGTTCGGACTCATCCAAGGTAGTTTT,CASSEVFGLIQGSF
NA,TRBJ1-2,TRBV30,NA,TGTGCCATGACTAAAAGGACCGTTCAATACACCTTC,CAMTKRTVQYTF
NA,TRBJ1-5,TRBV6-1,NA,TGTGCCAGCAGTGAAATCGGAGGGGCAGGACAGCCCCAGCATTTT,CASSEIGGAGQPQHF
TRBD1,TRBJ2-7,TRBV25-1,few,TGTGCCAGCAGTACCTCGACAGGGCTAAGGTTCGAGCAGTACTTC,CASSTSTGLRFEQYF
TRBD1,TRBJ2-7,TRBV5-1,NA,TGCGCCAGCAGCACCGGACAGGCCCCCTACGAGCAGTACTTC,CASSTGQAPYEQYF
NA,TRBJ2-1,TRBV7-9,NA,TGTGCCAGCAGCTTACCGGCGTCTCAGAGGAATGAGCAGTTCTTC,CASSLPASQRNEQFF
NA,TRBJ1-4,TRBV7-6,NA,TGTGCCAGCAGCTTGGGGACATCAACTAATGAAAAACTGTTTTTT,CASSLGTSTNEKLFF
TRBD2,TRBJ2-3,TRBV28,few,TGTGCCAGCAGAAGCGGGACCTTCACAGATACGCAGTATTTT,CASRSGTFTDTQYF
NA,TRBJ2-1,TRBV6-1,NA,TGTGCCAGCAGTGAATTTGCGAACTCCGTGTACAATGAGCAGTTCTTC,CASSEFANSVYNEQFF
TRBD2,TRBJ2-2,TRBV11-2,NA,TGTGCCAGCAGCTTAGAACCTAGCGGGGCCGGGGAGCTGTTTTTT,CASSLEPSGAGELFF
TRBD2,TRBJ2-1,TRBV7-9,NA,TGTGCCAGCAGCTTAGTTTTAGGTACTAGCGGGAGAGGGAATGAGCAGTTCTTC,CASSLVLGTSGRGNEQFF
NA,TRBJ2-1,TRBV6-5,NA,TGTGCCAGCACCCGACAGGACGGGCCCTACAATGAGCAGTTCTTC,CASTRQDGPYNEQFF
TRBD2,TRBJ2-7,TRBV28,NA,TGTGCCAGCAGTCTAGCGGGTGCAATCGAGCAGTACTTC,CASSLAGAIEQYF
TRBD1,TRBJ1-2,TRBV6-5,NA,TGTGCCAGCACCAGGGACAGGGTGGTCTATGGCTACACCTTC,CASTRDRVVYGYTF
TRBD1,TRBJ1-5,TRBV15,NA,TGTGCCACCAGCAGAGCGACAGGGTATGGCAATCAGCCCCAGCATTTT,CATSRATGYGNQPQHF
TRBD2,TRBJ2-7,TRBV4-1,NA,TGCGCCAGCGCATCACTTTTCGGCCTAGCGGACTACGAGCAGTACTTC,CASASLFGLADYEQYF
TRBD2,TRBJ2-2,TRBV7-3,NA,TGTGCCAGCAGCCCCGATCGGGGGGGAGGGGAGCTGTTTTTT,CASSPDRGGGELFF
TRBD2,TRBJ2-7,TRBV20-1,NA,TGCAGTGCTCAGCGGGACTACGAGCAGTACTTC,CSAQRDYEQYF
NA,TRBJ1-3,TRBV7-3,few,TGTGCCAGCAGCTTATCAGCTGGAAACACCATATATTTT,CASSLSAGNTIYF
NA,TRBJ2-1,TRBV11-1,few,TGTGCCAGCAAGGTACAGGACTCCTACAATGAGCAGTTCTTC,CASKVQDSYNEQFF
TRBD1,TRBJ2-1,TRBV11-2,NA,TGTGCCAGCTACACAGGGGGAAGTCTCCATGAGCAGTTCTTC,CASYTGGSLHEQFF
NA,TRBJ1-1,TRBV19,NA,TGTGCCAGTAGGGACAGCCCCCGGAACACTGAAGCTTTCTTT,CASRDSPRNTEAFF
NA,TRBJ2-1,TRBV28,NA,TGTGCCAGCGCAGGGCTTAGGGAGCAGTTCTTC,CASAGLREQFF
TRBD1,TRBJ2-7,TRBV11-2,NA,TGTGCCAGCAGCCAGGACAGGTACGAGCAGTACTTC,CASSQDRYEQYF
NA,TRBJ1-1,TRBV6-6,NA,TGTGCCAGCAGTTACTCTGGCAGCACTGAAGCTTTCTTT,CASSYSGSTEAFF
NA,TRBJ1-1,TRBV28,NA,TGTGCCAGCAGTTTATTGAGGGTATCGGGGATGACTGAAGCTTTCTTT,CASSLLRVSGMTEAFF
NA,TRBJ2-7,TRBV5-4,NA,TGTGCCAGCAGCACCGGAGGAAATATTATAACCTACGAGCAGTACTTC,CASSTGGNIITYEQYF
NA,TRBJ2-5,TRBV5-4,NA,TGTGCCAGCAGCTTCAATAGCGGCCAAGAGACCCAGTACTTC,CASSFNSGQETQYF
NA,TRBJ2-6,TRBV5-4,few,TGTGCCAGCAGTTACCAGGGAACCCCATCTGGGGCCAACGTCCTGACTTTC,CASSYQGTPSGANVLTF
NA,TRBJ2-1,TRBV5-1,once,TGCGCCAGCAGCTTGGCGGGTAGCTCCTACAATGAGCAGTTCTTC,CASSLAGSSYNEQFF
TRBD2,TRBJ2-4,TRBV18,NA,TGTGCCAGCTCAACAACGGGACTAGCGAGCCGGGAGGTCAAAAACATTCAGTACTTC,CASSTTGLASREVKNIQYF
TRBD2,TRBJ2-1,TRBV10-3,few,TGTGCCATCAGTGAGTCGAGTATAGCGGGAGGACGTTACAATGAGCAGTTCTTC,CAISESSIAGGRYNEQFF
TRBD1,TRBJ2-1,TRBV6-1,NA,TGTGCCAGCAGTGCATACTGGGGACAGGGGTACGATGAGCAGTTCTTC,CASSAYWGQGYDEQFF